This TCR beta chain was retrieved from a study of shared clonotypes between healthy human individuals (dated by TCRdb to 2019 to 2021). As for the study more broadly: A couple of women and a few men aged 18 to 49 years were included in the cohort. Per donor, three plates each were used for CD4 naive and CD4 memory, two for CD8 naive, and one for CD8 memory. Blood TCR repertoires of a handful of healthy adults were deeply sequenced to estimate repertoire size and the extent of clonotype sharing between individuals. To increase sequencing depth and limit assay-specific biases, different laboratories used diverse techniques to prepare libraries and sequence TCR repertoires. Leukapheresis yielded between about 0.85 and 10 billion PBMCs per donor. Broad study findings and their caveats: Rarefaction of sorted-subset datasets indicated incomplete sequencing despite the large sequencing depth. Clonotypes shared by all four sorted-subset donors showed higher generation probabilities than non-shared clonotypes. Sharing across several donors was observed for approximately 4.6% of naive CD4, around 3.5% of naive CD8, roughly 2.3% of memory CD4, and around 0.44% of memory CD8 clonotypes. Sampling was restricted to blood, and TCR repertoires in tissues likely differ from the TCR repertoires found in blood. The genetic and exposure-history diversity represented was limited by the small number of donors. Larger estimated clonotype richness was generally found for naive subsets than for memory subsets. Pairwise subsampling indicated that sequencing depth was expected to affect the degree of clonotype sharing among donors.

About this clone itself: No antigen is known for it. One base away there is no much larger clone; base qualities are not given.

Donors were healthy HIV-negative adults with no recently reported acute infections or vaccinations. Every donor was a Caucasian adult residing in Nashville, Tennessee, USA. Magnetic negative selection was used to enrich CD4+ T cells, after which naive cells were positively selected on CD45RA and the negative fraction became the memory subset. Blood was collected by leukapheresis, and PBMCs were isolated by Ficoll-Histopaque density gradient centrifugation and then cryopreserved in liquid nitrogen vapor phase. Analytical flow cytometry was used to check the purity and quantity of every magnetically sorted T cell population. Each sorted fraction had its genomic DNA isolated and then quantified by UV absorbance on a Nanodrop 2000c. CDR1 and CDR2 are read off the germline V gene as MNHNS and SASEGT. The germline V and J ends show losses of 4 bases and 3 bases respectively, and no gene match explains 0 bases of the junction. Spanning cysteine to phenylalanine, the CDR3 consists of 14 amino acids. Kept here is only the CDR3 DNA, which spans 42 bases and is read in frame from base 1.

Using the deep immunoSEQ assay, multiplex PCR amplified TCR CDR3 regions from genomic DNA. Genomic DNA extracted from each cell subset was distributed evenly over all wells of several immunoSEQ 96-well plates, and each plate served as one replicate. For sorted subsets, about 200 ng genomic DNA, equal to some 30,000 T cell genomes, was loaded into each replicate PCR. Purified libraries were quantified with a Qubit 3.0 fluorometer, sized on a Bioanalyzer 2100, and re-quantified with the KAPA Library Quantification kit. Every immunoSEQ 96-well plate was sequenced on a dedicated single-read 150-cycle Illumina NextSeq 550 flow cell. Under the source paper's analysis protocol: Because only junctional sequences without quality scores were contained in the immunoSEQ output, filtering matching that applied to full-length reads could not be performed. To assign V/J genes and CDR3, sequences were annotated against IMGT germline references using PyIR, a Python wrapper for IgBLAST v1.9. Reads were removed for weak V/J assignments (E-value above 1e-6), missing CDR3, stop codons, out-of-frame junctions, or ambiguous translated residues. V3J clonotypes were defined by identical inferred V gene, J gene, and CDR3 amino acid sequence. Percentage overlap between repertoires was computed as shared unique clonotypes divided by the size of the smaller repertoire. Repertoire richness was assessed with RTK rarefaction, the Chao1 estimator, and Recon v2.1 estimates of unobserved clonotypes. For all TCRbeta clonotypes obtained by the gDNA method from a few donors, generation probabilities were computed with OLGA. TCRdb retrieved this table from immuneACCESS and kept in-frame rearrangements only. Not all clones are present; in checked studies, unresolved V genes account for under half, and no reason is known for the remainder. V, J and clone size derive from that table, while D and trimming were established from the DNA sequence. The table for this sample lists hundreds of thousands of clones; approximately 79% of them were counted only once. About 1.7% of the sample is in the top ten clones.

The clonotype was recovered from a woman aged 25 to 39 in good health. Sequencing used memory CD4+ T cells sorted from blood. This specimen's cell subset or site label, per the study, means: CD45RA-negative fraction. The chain joins TRBV6-1 to TRBJ2-2, with 9 central nucleotides matching TRBD2. The CDR3 in this case is CASSGLADTGELFF. The sequenced DNA is TGTGCCAGCAGTGGACTAGCGGACACCGGGGAGCTGTTTTTT.